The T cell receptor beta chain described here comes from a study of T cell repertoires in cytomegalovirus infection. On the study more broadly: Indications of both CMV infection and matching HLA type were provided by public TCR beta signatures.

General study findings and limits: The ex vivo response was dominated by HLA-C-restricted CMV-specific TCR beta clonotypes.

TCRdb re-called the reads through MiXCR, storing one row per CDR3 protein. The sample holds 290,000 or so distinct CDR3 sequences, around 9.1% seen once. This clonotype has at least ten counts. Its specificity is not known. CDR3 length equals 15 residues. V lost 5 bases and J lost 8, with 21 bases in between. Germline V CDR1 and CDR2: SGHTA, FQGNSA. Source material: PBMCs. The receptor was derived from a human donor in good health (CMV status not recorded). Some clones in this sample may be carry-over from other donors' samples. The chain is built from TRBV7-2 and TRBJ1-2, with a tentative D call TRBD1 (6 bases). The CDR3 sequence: CASSTWTATAGGYTF. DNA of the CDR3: TGTGCCAGCAGCACTTGGACAGCAACGGCGGGAGGCTACACCTTC. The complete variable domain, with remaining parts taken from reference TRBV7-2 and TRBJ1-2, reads GAGVSQSPSNKVTEKGKDVELRCDPISGHTALYWYRQSLGQGLEFLIYFQGNSAPDKSGLPSDRFSAERTGGSVSTLTIQRTQQEDSAVYLCASSTWTATAGGYTFGSGTRLTVV.